Each of the 23 T cell receptor beta chains below was sequenced from the same sample in a study of blood T cells in healthy people across ages. Through a sample-barcoded 5' primer and a J-beta primer mix, a second PCR was run for roughly 7 to 11 cycles. TCRdb independently ran MiXCR on the 5' RACE reads; one entry per CDR3 protein. The sample comprises about 970,000 distinct CDR3 sequences, about 53% of which are singletons, and 20% to 25% rests with the top ten. The sample consisted of blood. The receptors were sampled from a woman in her fifties or sixties in good health.

V is TRBV9 and J is TRBJ2-1, with a weak D call TRBD2 (5 bases). Trimming stripped 3 bases from V and 3 bases from J, with 13 bases between. The CDR3 is 15 residues long. The germline gives CDR1 SGDLS, CDR2 YYNGEE. DNA for the CDR3: TGTGCCAGCAGCGGGGTTAGCGCTCTCTACAATGAGCAGTTCTTC. Protein sequence: CASSGVSALYNEQFF.

J is TRBJ2-4 and V is TRBV28; 7 bases are shared with TRBD1. TRBJ2-5 explains the end of the DNA better; the J call may be wrong. The CDR3 has 15 amino acids. From germline, CDR1 is MDHEN and CDR2 SYDVKM. CDR3 DNA sequence: TGTGCCAGCAGTCGCGTTGGGACAGCCGTGGAGACCCAGTACTTC. This sequence encodes CASSRVGTAVETQYF.

As to this clonotype: Germline and junction disagree at one end, which may indicate a read error. The chain combines TRBV6-5 with TRBJ2-3, with 13 positions matching TRBD2. Germline V gene data show CDR1 as MNHEY and CDR2 as SVGAGI. There are 14 residues in the CDR3. The CDR3 DNA reads as TGTGCCACCCGGACTAGCGGGAGTTCCGATACGCGGTATTTT. This codes for CATRTSGSSDTRYF.

The gene calls are TRBV20-1 and TRBJ2-6; D tentatively fits TRBD1 or TRBD2 (5 bases each). CDR3 size: 17 residues. With 6 bases removed from V and 1 base from J, the gap between germline ends came to 19 bases. Germline lookup yields CDR1 DFQATT and CDR2 SNEGSKA (reference sequence). The CDR3 region is CSAQSGTRASGANVLTF. The CDR3 nucleotides read TGCAGTGCCCAATCCGGGACCCGGGCGTCTGGGGCCAACGTCCTGACTTTC.

J is TRBJ1-3 and V is TRBV4-1; 7 bases match TRBD1. The CDR3 is 15 residues long. Germline CDR1 is MGHRA and CDR2 is YSYEKL. Unmatched junction bases numbered 1, after V lost 0 bases and J lost 2 bases. CDR3 loop: CASSQDDRAGNTIYF. The DNA of the CDR3 is TGCGCCAGCAGCCAAGATGACAGGGCTGGAAACACCATATATTTT.

The V gene is TRBV6-5, the J gene TRBJ2-6; D ambiguous. Trimming cost V 6 bases and J 2 bases, with 11 bases left between them. The V gene's germline CDR1 is MNHEY and CDR2 SVGAGI. The CDR3 is made up of 15 amino acids. In nucleotides, the CDR3 is TGTGCCAGCAGCTCCCTCAGTGCTGGGGCCAACGTCCTGACTTTC. This translates into CASSSLSAGANVLTF.

The chain links TRBV29-1 to TRBJ2-3; TRBD1 is a possible D gene (6 bases). The CDR3 has 16 amino acids. V was trimmed by 5 bases and J by 1 base, leaving 19 bases between them. CDR1 and CDR2 from the germline V gene are SQVTM and ANQGSEA. The CDR3 is CSVWGLLDLGTDTQYF. The CDR3 DNA follows: TGCAGCGTTTGGGGGCTACTAGATTTGGGCACAGATACGCAGTATTTT.

This chain links TRBV7-9 with TRBJ2-6; the D call may be TRBD1 or TRBD2 (6 bases each). Germline V lookup: CDR1 SEHNR, CDR2 FQNEAQ (reference sequence). Deletions cut 4 bases from V and 0 bases from J, with 16 bases between. The CDR3 consists of 18 residues. The CDR3 sequence is CASSSLGGFASGANVLTF. In DNA, the CDR3 is TGTGCCAGCAGCTCCCTAGGGGGGTTCGCCTCTGGGGCCAACGTCCTGACTTTC.

This clonotype was seen only a few times. At one boundary the junction diverges from the germline segment, which might be a read error. The chain has TRBV5-1 and TRBJ2-7; 8 bases align to TRBD2. CDR3 size: 16 residues. Germline-derived CDR1 and CDR2 are SGHRS and YFSETQ. The CDR3 coding sequence is TGCGCCAGCAACTTGGGTTCGAGCGGGAGTCCGTACGAGCAGTACTTC. Protein sequence: CASNLGSSGSPYEQYF.

V and J are TRBV4-1 and TRBJ2-7; possible D gene TRBD1, 5 bases. The germline gives CDR1 MGHRA, CDR2 YSYEKL. This CDR3 spans 15 amino acids. Trimming took off 2 bases at V and 0 bases at J, with 11 bases between the two ends. The CDR3 bases are TGCGCCAGCAGCCAATATGTTGGGGCCTCCTACGAGCAGTACTTC. It specifies CASSQYVGASYEQYF.

There are a few counts of this clonotype. The chain combines TRBV11-2 with TRBJ1-5; 12 nucleotides match TRBD1. V lost 5 bases and J lost 4; bases outside the gene matches: 6. This CDR3 region has 16 residues. Germline V gene data show CDR1 as SGHAT and CDR2 as FQNNGV. The CDR3 region is CASSLGTGGVNQPQHF. CDR3 coding DNA: TGTGCCAGCAGCCTTGGGACAGGGGGCGTAAATCAGCCCCAGCATTTT.

The chain recombines TRBV18 with TRBJ2-1, with 8 bases identical to TRBD2. V gave up 6 bases and J gave up 10 bases; unmatched junction bases: 11. From germline, CDR1 is KGHSH and CDR2 LQKENI. This CDR3 is built from 14 residues. This CDR3 reads CASSHSQRESEQFF. The CDR3 nucleotides are TGTGCCAGCTCCCATAGCCAGCGGGAGTCCGAGCAGTTCTTC.

V gene TRBV15 combines with J gene TRBJ1-2; D gene ambiguous. This CDR3 is built from 13 residues. The V gene's germline CDR1 is LNHNV and CDR2 YYDKDF (reference sequence). Trimming pared 1 base from V and 3 bases from J, leaving 6 bases between. Here the CDR3 reads CATSRVSDYGYTF. DNA of the CDR3: TGTGCCACCAGCAGAGTCAGCGACTATGGCTACACCTTC.

The V and J genes are TRBV6-5 and TRBJ2-7; 9 bases line up with TRBD2. In germline, CDR1 is MNHEY, CDR2 SVGAGI. The CDR3 totals 14 residues. With V trimmed by 4 bases and J by 2 bases, 3 bases remained unmatched. The CDR3 loop is CASSSGLAPYEQYF. CDR3 coding DNA: TGTGCCAGCAGTTCGGGACTAGCCCCCTACGAGCAGTACTTC.

The CDR3 here is CASSQDRTGGQYF. The CDR3 DNA reads TGTGCCAGCAGCCAAGATCGGACTGGTGGGCAGTACTTC. V usage is TRBV3-1 and J usage is TRBJ2-7; possible D gene TRBD2, 5 bases. V was shortened by 0 bases and J by 9 bases, with 12 bases between the two germline ends. The CDR3 totals 13 residues. The V gene's germline CDR1 is LGHDT and CDR2 YNNKEL (reference sequence).

This chain links TRBV20-1 with TRBJ2-5; TRBD1 agrees at 7 bases. The CDR3 has 13 amino acids. The V segment lost 6 bases and the J segment 1 base; nucleotides outside the gene matches: 5. Per germline, CDR1 DFQATT and CDR2 SNEGSKA (reference sequence). The CDR3 bases are TGCAGTGCAGCTCAGGGGGTCCAAGAGACCCAGTACTTC. Protein: CSAAQGVQETQYF.

The chain recombines TRBV7-9 with TRBJ2-5; TRBD2 aligns across 13 bases. J was trimmed by 5 bases and V by 5 bases; bases with no gene match: 8. The length of the CDR3 is 16 residues. Germline CDR1 is SEHNR and CDR2 is FQNEAQ (reference sequence). Here the CDR3 reads CASSAGLAGVGETQYF. The CDR3 coding sequence is TGTGCCAGCAGCGCAGGACTAGCGGGAGTCGGGGAGACCCAGTACTTC.

This clonotype was observed once. The chain has TRBV20-1 and TRBJ1-6, with 9 bases fitting TRBD1. Germline assignment: CDR1 DFQATT and CDR2 SNEGSKA (reference sequence). The CDR3 covers 16 residues. V trimming: 6 bases; J trimming: 0 bases; junction bases outside the gene matches: 6. The CDR3 spells CSALGQGSSYNSPLHF. Written as DNA, the CDR3 is TGCAGTGCCCTGGGACAGGGCAGCTCCTATAATTCACCCCTCCACTTT.

Comments on this clonotype: The junction departs from the called germline gene at one end, perhaps through a read error. The chain has TRBV7-9 and TRBJ2-1; TRBD1 agrees at 11 bases. CDR1 is SEHNR, CDR2 FQNEAQ, per germline (reference sequence). The CDR3 is made up of 15 amino acids. The CDR3 here is CASSIAGTGGNEQFF. CDR3 in DNA: TGTGCCAGCAGCATAGCCGGGACAGGGGGCAATGAGCAGTTCTTC.

The J gene is TRBJ2-3, the V gene TRBV7-2, with D possibly matching TRBD1 (6 bases). The CDR3 extends over 16 amino acids. With 4 bases removed from V and 1 base from J, the gap between germline ends came to 15 bases. The germline V gene encodes CDR1 SGHTA and CDR2 FQGNSA. CDR3 sequence reads: CASSWFDRWGTDTQYF. DNA of the CDR3: TGTGCCAGCAGCTGGTTCGACAGGTGGGGCACAGATACGCAGTATTTT.

CDR3 loop: CASNLAGVYEQYF. The CDR3 region has the DNA TGTGCCAGTAACCTAGCGGGAGTCTACGAGCAGTACTTC. The V gene is TRBV5-5, the J gene TRBJ2-7, with TRBD2 matching over 10 bases. Unmatched junction bases numbered 5, after V lost 8 bases and J lost 3 bases. The CDR3 is 13 amino acids. In germline, CDR1 is SGHKS, CDR2 YYEKEE (reference sequence). The full variable domain, in which reference TRBV5-5 and TRBJ2-7 provide the parts outside the CDR3, is DAGVTQSPTHLIKTRGQQVTLRCSPISGHKSVSWYQQVLGQGPQFIFQYYEKEERGRGNFPDRFSARQFPNYSSELNVNALLLGDSALYLCASNLAGVYEQYFGPGTRLTVT.

A remark on this clonotype: Mismatch with germline at one junction end may stem from a read error. The chain is built from TRBV18 and TRBJ2-7, with 9 bases aligning to TRBD1. The closer fit of TRBJ2-5 to the DNA end suggests the J call may be wrong. Germline lookup yields CDR1 KGHSH and CDR2 LQKENI. The CDR3 length is 16 residues. The chain's CDR3 is CASSQGQGRLQGTQYF. Written as DNA, the CDR3 is TGTGCCAGCTCACAAGGACAGGGGCGTCTCCAAGGGACCCAGTACTTC.

This clonotype was found a few times. The chain has TRBV6-5 and TRBJ1-4; 7 nucleotides line up with TRBD1. Per the germline V gene, CDR1 is MNHEY and CDR2 is SVGAGI. The V gene end was trimmed by 6 bases and the J gene end by 8 bases; junction bases not matched to a gene: 12. The length of the CDR3 is 15 residues. The CDR3 DNA reads TGTGCCAGCAGCCGCTTGACAGGGAATAACGAAAAACTGTTTTTT. Its translation is CASSRLTGNNEKLFF.